Following are 29 T cell receptor beta chains from one sample sequenced in a study of cytomegalovirus exposure and HLA in healthy donors. Both 60 Vbeta primers and 13 Jbeta primers went into the PCR. Sequencing was performed with immunoSEQ multiplex PCR; in TCRdb, only in-frame clones are kept and a portion is missing. The sample carries tens of thousands of clones, 81% recorded once. The sequencing sample was made of PBMCs. The receptors stem from a girl aged 2-10 years in good health and CMV-seropositive.

J is TRBJ2-6 and V is TRBV30, with D perhaps matching TRBD2 (5 bases). The CDR3 covers 15 residues. Germline V CDR1 and CDR2: GTSNPN, SVGIG (reference sequence). The chain's CDR3 is CAGLPRDSGANVLTF. CDR3 sequence (DNA): TGTGCTGGCCTTCCCCGGGACTCTGGGGCCAACGTCCTGACTTTC.

The genes are TRBV7-9 and TRBJ1-1; D call uncertain. V lost 1 base and J 2 bases, leaving 8 bases between the germline ends. The CDR3 extends over 14 amino acids. The germline gives CDR1 SEHNR, CDR2 FQNEAQ (reference sequence). CDR3 nucleotide sequence: TGTGCCAGCAGCTTAGTTGAGGGAAACACTGAAGCTTTCTTT. As protein: CASSLVEGNTEAFF.

This chain uses TRBV15 with TRBJ1-4; TRBD1 is a possible D gene (5 bases). The CDR3 covers 16 residues. V was shortened by 3 bases and J by 6 bases, with 17 bases between the two germline ends. Germline CDR1 reads LNHNV; CDR2 reads YYDKDF (reference sequence). The CDR3 DNA follows: TGTGCCACCAGCAGCCAGTATGTGGTAGGGGATGAAAAACTGTTTTTT. Translation: CATSSQYVVGDEKLFF. Looking up the rest from reference TRBV15 and TRBJ1-4 gives the full variable domain: DAMVIQNPRYQVTQFGKPVTLSCSQTLNHNVMYWYQQKSSQAPKLLFHYYDKDFNNEADTPDNFQSRRPNTSFCFLDIRSPGLGDTAMYLCATSSQYVVGDEKLFFGSGTQLSVL.

This clone has more than one count but fewer than ten. The genes are TRBV6-1 and TRBJ2-2; a possible D gene is TRBD2 (5 bases). Deletions cut 10 bases from V and 2 bases from J, with 17 bases between. The germline CDR1 and CDR2 sequences are MNHNS and SASEGT. The CDR3 sequence is 15 residues long. This CDR3 is CATPREGINTGELFF. The CDR3 region has the DNA TGTGCCACCCCGAGAGAGGGAATAAACACCGGGGAGCTGTTTTTT.

The chain carries TRBV2 and TRBJ1-3, with 10 bases matching TRBD1. This CDR3 has 15 residues. Germline loops: CDR1 SNHLY, CDR2 FYNNEI. Trimming at V came to 6 bases and at J to 0 bases, leaving 2 bases not matched to a gene. CDR3 coding DNA: TGTGCCAGCAGCGGACAGGGGGTCTCTGGAAACACCATATATTTT. It specifies CASSGQGVSGNTIYF.

The chain is built from TRBV7-9 and TRBJ1-4; 10 bases agree with TRBD1. The CDR3 is 15 amino acids. Germline V CDR1 and CDR2: SEHNR, FQNEAQ (reference sequence). V trimming: 5 bases; J trimming: 6 bases; junction bases outside the gene matches: 6. The CDR3 loop is CASSSGQGDHEKLFF. Written as DNA, the CDR3 is TGTGCCAGCAGCAGCGGACAGGGGGACCATGAAAAACTGTTTTTT.

This clone came up once. The rearrangement uses TRBV30 and TRBJ1-3; D perhaps matches TRBD1 (6 bases). The CDR3 consists of 13 residues. Trimming removed 0 bases at V and 9 bases at J, with 12 bases between. Germline CDR1 GTSNPN, CDR2 SVGIG (reference sequence). The CDR3: CAWSVHRGGTIYF. CDR3 bases: TGTGCCTGGAGTGTACATCGAGGGGGCACCATATATTTT.

The chain combines TRBV10-3 with TRBJ1-4; possible D gene TRBD1, 5 bases. This CDR3 is 15 amino acids long. V was shortened by 5 bases and J by 8 bases, with 18 bases between the two germline ends. The germline gives CDR1 ENHRY, CDR2 SYGVKD. Here the CDR3 reads CAISSGREAVEKLFF. The CDR3, as DNA: TGTGCCATCAGTTCGGGACGGGAGGCGGTCGAAAAACTGTTTTTT.

In the case of this clone: The junction departs from germline at one end; a sequencing error may be responsible. This CDR3 is also generated by other DNA sequences in the sample. The V call is TRBV4-1, the J call TRBJ2-1; 8 nucleotides match TRBD2. The germline CDR1 and CDR2 sequences are MGHRA and YSYEKL. CDR3 length equals 17 residues. CDR3 in amino acids: CASSQAISGRFYNEQFF. Written as DNA, the CDR3 is TGCGCCAGCAGTCAAGCAATAAGCGGGAGATTCTACAATGAGCAGTTCTTC.

The chain uses TRBV30 and TRBJ1-5; D call uncertain. This CDR3 contains 14 residues. The germline V and J ends were trimmed by 2 bases and 1 base, with 9 bases remaining between them. The germline V gene has CDR1 GTSNPN and CDR2 SVGIG (reference sequence). CDR3 nucleotide sequence: TGTGCCTGGAGTTTAGGAGGGAGCAATCAGCCCCAGCATTTT. Its translation is CAWSLGGSNQPQHF.

V gene TRBV2 combines with J gene TRBJ2-5; maybe TRBD2 (5 bases). The germline V gene has CDR1 SNHLY and CDR2 FYNNEI. The CDR3 contains 14 residues. Trimming pared 6 bases from V and 5 bases from J, leaving 16 bases between. CDR3 nucleotide sequence: TGTGCCAGCAGGGCGGGTCTGACGGAGGAGACCCAGTACTTC. Translated: CASRAGLTEETQYF.

The genes are TRBV4-1 and TRBJ1-1, with D possibly TRBD1 on 5 matching bases. CDR1 MGHRA and CDR2 YSYEKL come from the germline V gene. The CDR3 totals 15 residues. Trimming cost V 3 bases and J 2 bases, with 13 bases left between them. The CDR3 region is CASSHGDSYNTEAFF. CDR3 bases: TGCGCCAGCAGCCATGGCGACAGTTACAACACTGAAGCTTTCTTT.

V is TRBV6-1 and J is TRBJ2-7; 9 bases are shared with TRBD1. The V gene's germline CDR1 is MNHNS and CDR2 SASEGT. This CDR3 contains 14 residues. V was pared by 7 bases and J by 4 bases, with 8 bases of the junction left unmatched. CDR3 sequence: CASIFRDRDYEQYF. As DNA, the CDR3 is TGTGCCAGCATTTTCCGGGACAGGGATTACGAGCAGTACTTC.

The rearrangement uses TRBV28 and TRBJ1-1, with D unresolved. The CDR3 is 13 amino acids. The V gene lost 3 bases and the J gene lost 3 bases, with 8 bases spanning the gap. The germline gives CDR1 MDHEN, CDR2 SYDVKM. The CDR3 region has the DNA TGTGCCAGCAGTTTTACTGCTTACACTGAAGCTTTCTTT. Its translation: CASSFTAYTEAFF.

On this clone itself: Because it lacks the conserved phenylalanine or tryptophan at the end, this CDR3 is likely a read error. V gene TRBV27 combines with J gene TRBJ1-5; a weak D match, TRBD1 (6 bases). Trimming removed 8 bases from V and 3 bases from J, with 14 bases in between. The CDR3 is made up of 14 amino acids. Germline CDR1 is MNHEY and CDR2 is SMNVEV (reference sequence). CDR3 coding DNA: TGTGCCAGCCGTGAACAGGGAAACAATCAGCCCCAGCATCTT. Amino acids: CASREQGNNQPQHL.

CDR3 loop: CASSYKTGGRGYTF. CDR3 in DNA: TGTGCCAGCAGCTATAAAACAGGGGGCCGAGGCTACACCTTC. V usage is TRBV7-2 and J usage is TRBJ1-2, with 9 nucleotides matching TRBD1. The CDR3 has 14 amino acids. Trimming at V came to 4 bases and at J to 8 bases, leaving 8 bases not matched to a gene. The germline gives CDR1 SGHTA, CDR2 FQGNSA.

The chain links TRBV18 to TRBJ2-3; D gene unclear. The CDR3 contains 13 residues. Germline V gives CDR1 KGHSH, CDR2 LQKENI. Trimming removed 2 bases from V and 5 bases from J, with 8 bases in between. The chain's CDR3 is CASSPEIGDTQYF. CDR3 sequence (DNA): TGTGCCAGCTCACCAGAGATCGGAGATACGCAGTATTTT.

This clone has only a few counts. J is TRBJ1-4 and V is TRBV6-5, with 11 bases aligning to TRBD1. The V gene's germline CDR1 is MNHEY and CDR2 SVGAGI. The V gene end was trimmed by 4 bases and the J gene end by 7 bases; junction bases not matched to a gene: 8. The CDR3 has 16 amino acids. The chain's CDR3 is CASSSNSGTGGEKLFF. Here the CDR3 DNA reads TGTGCCAGCAGTTCCAACTCCGGGACAGGGGGTGAAAAACTGTTTTTT.

This clone has only one observation. The V and J genes are TRBV4-1 and TRBJ2-7; perhaps TRBD2 as D (6 bases). CDR3 length: 15 residues. The V gene's germline CDR1 is MGHRA and CDR2 YSYEKL. Trimming took off 3 bases at V and 3 bases at J, with 15 bases between the two ends. The chain's CDR3 is CASSQAPSELYEQYF. CDR3 nucleotides: TGCGCCAGCAGCCAGGCCCCTAGCGAGCTCTACGAGCAGTACTTC.

This chain joins TRBV6-5 and TRBJ1-5; 8 positions match TRBD1. This CDR3 contains 14 residues. V was clipped by 5 bases and J by 4 bases; unmatched bases: 4. Germline CDR1 MNHEY, CDR2 SVGAGI. The CDR3 protein is CASSLRTGNQPQHF. CDR3 bases: TGTGCCAGCAGTCTTCGGACAGGGAATCAGCCCCAGCATTTT.

The CDR3 DNA sequence: TGTGCCAGCAGTGAAATCGTAGGGACTAGGGGGGGTTTCTTC. Protein sequence: CASSEIVGTRGGFF. The chain combines TRBV6-1 with TRBJ2-1, with 8 bases aligning to TRBD2. This CDR3 contains 14 residues. V dropped 2 bases and J dropped 16; count of bases not matched to a gene: 13. Germline assignment: CDR1 MNHNS and CDR2 SASEGT.

This chain uses TRBV29-1 with TRBJ1-2; 8 bases map to TRBD1. The length of the CDR3 is 12 residues. The ends lost 3 bases at V and 7 bases at J; junction bases unmatched: 4. CDR1 is SQVTM and CDR2 is ANQGSEA in the germline V gene. This CDR3 reads CSVDLGQGGYTF. In nucleotides, the CDR3 is TGCAGCGTTGACCTAGGACAGGGTGGCTACACCTTC. The whole variable domain, remainder taken from reference TRBV29-1 and TRBJ1-2, is SAVISQKPSRDICQRGTSLTIQCQVDSQVTMMFWYRQQPGQSLTLIATANQGSEATYESGFVIDKFPISRPNLTFSTLTVSNMSPEDSSIYLCSVDLGQGGYTFGSGTRLTVV.

The chain carries TRBV19 and TRBJ1-5; D not resolved. V was pared by 6 bases and J by 9 bases, with 21 bases between. Germline V lookup: CDR1 LNHDA, CDR2 SQIVND (reference sequence). The CDR3 is 15 amino acids. CDR3 DNA sequence: TGTGCCAGTAGGGAACAAGGAGGGCAGTCCCCGCCCCAGCATTTT. This sequence encodes CASREQGGQSPPQHF.

The chain has TRBV27 and TRBJ1-4; D possibly corresponds to TRBD1 (5 bases). The V end lost 2 bases, the J end lost 8 bases, and 12 bases lay between the germline ends. The length of the CDR3 is 14 residues. CDR1 is MNHEY and CDR2 is SMNVEV in the germline V gene (reference sequence). The CDR3 DNA reads as TGTGCCAGCAGTTTACGGCAGGGAGGAGAAAAACTGTTTTTT. Translating gives CASSLRQGGEKLFF.

The chain recombines TRBV6-5 with TRBJ1-2; D might be TRBD1 (5 bases). This CDR3 has 14 amino acids. The V and J ends lost 6 bases and 2 bases respectively, with 13 bases between them. Germline CDR1 reads MNHEY; CDR2 reads SVGAGI. The CDR3 nucleotides are TGTGCCAGCAGGGGCCAGGGTGGGAACTATGGCTACACCTTC. Translated, it gives CASRGQGGNYGYTF.

V gene TRBV5-1 combines with J gene TRBJ2-5; 8 bases agree with TRBD2. With V trimmed by 5 bases and J by 2 bases, 14 bases remained unmatched. Germline V gene lookup returns CDR1 SGHRS and CDR2 YFSETQ. This CDR3 spans 17 amino acids. The CDR3 nucleotides are TGCGCCAGCAGACCCCCCGGGTTAGCGGGAAATCAAGAGACCCAGTACTTC. Translation: CASRPPGLAGNQETQYF.

The chain recombines TRBV6-1 with TRBJ2-6; D is ambiguous. Germline-derived CDR1 and CDR2 are MNHNS and SASEGT. The V end was cut by 3 bases, the J end by 1 base, with 4 bases between. This CDR3 is built from 14 residues. The DNA for the CDR3 is TGTGCCAGCAGTGAGTCGTCTGGGGCCAACGTCCTGACTTTC. Residues: CASSESSGANVLTF.

This clone has more than one count but fewer than ten. The rearrangement uses TRBV6-6 and TRBJ1-4; no clear D gene. Germline CDR1 is MNHNY and CDR2 is SVGAGI (reference sequence). V dropped 6 bases and J dropped 6 bases, with 14 bases sitting between them. This CDR3 is 14 amino acids long. This CDR3 reads CASRTASMDEKLFF. The CDR3 coding sequence is TGTGCCAGCAGGACTGCGAGTATGGATGAAAAACTGTTTTTT.

Concerning this clone: This sample includes further DNA sequences coding for the same CDR3. The chain links TRBV30 to TRBJ1-1; D is uncertain. Germline-derived CDR1 and CDR2 are GTSNPN and SVGIG (reference sequence). Trimming left V 5 bases short and J 7 bases short, with 17 bases between. This CDR3 is 13 amino acids long. CDR3 protein: CAWSLGQAVEAFF. DNA of the CDR3: TGTGCCTGGTCCCTCGGCCAGGCTGTTGAAGCTTTCTTT.